Below are 2 T cell receptor beta chains sequenced from a single sample in a study of graft-versus-host responses after intestinal transplantation. The data were produced by immunoSEQ multiplex PCR, yet TCRdb's version contains in-frame clones alone and is incomplete. The repertoire consists of 9,500 to 10,000 clones, with about 78% occurring once and the leading ten covering roughly a quarter. Investigators treated the graft tissue so that it released intraepithelial and lamina propria lymphocytes. This specimen was ileum tissue, taken roughly 530 days after intestinal transplant. The receptors stem from a human patient who received an intestinal transplant, so some T cells may come from the graft donor.

This chain joins TRBV13 and TRBJ2-1; 10 bases match TRBD2. Germline loops: CDR1 PRHDT, CDR2 FYEKMQ (reference sequence). V was clipped by 4 bases and J by 7 bases; unmatched bases: 7. This CDR3 is built from 15 residues. Written as DNA, the CDR3 is TGTGCCAGCAGCTCTGCGGGACTAGCGATGAATGAGCAGTTCTTC. Amino acids: CASSSAGLAMNEQFF.

Only a few counts were recorded for this clone. The gene calls are TRBV19 and TRBJ2-2; D possibly corresponds to TRBD1 (6 bases). Germline V gene lookup returns CDR1 LNHDA and CDR2 SQIVND (reference sequence). The CDR3 is made up of 14 amino acids. Trimming left V 6 bases short and J 0 bases short, with 8 bases between. CDR3 loop: CASRTGTNTGELFF. The CDR3 DNA reads as TGTGCCAGTAGGACAGGTACGAACACCGGGGAGCTGTTTTTT.